The 27 T cell receptor beta chains reported below all come from one sample, sequenced in a study of cytotoxic CD8 clonotypes in ibrutinib-treated CLL. The repertoire was sequenced with immunoSEQ multiplex PCR; TCRdb's copy has only in-frame clones and lacks some. The sample consists of more than 85,000 clones, almost 80% of them appearing once. The source was PBMCs, collected after 12 months of ibrutinib treatment. Receptors were obtained from a human donor with chronic lymphocytic leukemia.

This clone was counted a single time. This rearrangement joins TRBV19 to TRBJ2-5, with D tentatively TRBD2 (6 bases). CDR1 is LNHDA, CDR2 SQIVND, per germline (reference sequence). With 6 bases removed from V and 0 bases from J, the gap between germline ends came to 14 bases. This CDR3 spans 15 amino acids. The DNA of the CDR3 is TGTGCCAGTAGGGGAGCGGGCGAGTACCAAGAGACCCAGTACTTC. This gives the protein CASRGAGEYQETQYF. Together with reference TRBV19 and TRBJ2-5, the CDR3 gives the full variable domain: DGGITQSPKYLFRKEGQNVTLSCEQNLNHDAMYWYRQDPGQGLRLIYYSQIVNDFQKGDIAEGYSVSREKKESFPLTVTSAQKNPTAFYLCASRGAGEYQETQYFGPGTRLLVL.

The J gene is TRBJ1-1, the V gene TRBV27, with D unclear. V dropped 5 bases and J dropped 0 bases, with 16 bases sitting between them. Per the germline V gene, CDR1 is MNHEY and CDR2 is SMNVEV (reference sequence). This CDR3 is built from 16 residues. The CDR3 loop is CASSLRQNLMNTEAFF. CDR3 nucleotide sequence: TGTGCCAGCAGTCTCCGACAAAACCTAATGAACACTGAAGCTTTCTTT.

The gene calls are TRBV6-6 and TRBJ2-3; 11 nucleotides match TRBD2. The CDR3 loop spans 14 amino acids. After removal of 9 bases from V and 7 bases from J, the junction contained 9 bases not matched to a gene. Germline CDR1 MNHNY, CDR2 SVGAGI (reference sequence). The CDR3 is CASNLAGGTNTQYF. CDR3 sequence (DNA): TGTGCCAGTAACCTAGCGGGGGGCACTAATACGCAGTATTTT.

This clone has a single count. This chain uses TRBV10-3 with TRBJ2-1; possible D gene TRBD2, 6 bases. The CDR3 spans 15 residues. V was pared by 0 bases and J by 0 bases, with 6 bases between. Per the germline V gene, CDR1 is ENHRY and CDR2 is SYGVKD. CDR3 loop: CAISESRDSYNEQFF. The CDR3 DNA reads as TGTGCCATCAGTGAGTCGCGGGACTCCTACAATGAGCAGTTCTTC.

V and J are TRBV12-5 and TRBJ2-1; D gene uncertain. The CDR3 consists of 13 residues. The V and J ends lost 1 base and 9 bases respectively, with 10 bases between them. Germline CDR1 reads LGHNT; CDR2 reads FRNRAP. DNA for the CDR3: TGTGCTAGTGGTTTGGCCCTCACGGCTGAGCAGTTCTTC. Encoded protein: CASGLALTAEQFF.

The J gene is TRBJ2-7, the V gene TRBV19; D possibly corresponds to TRBD1 (5 bases). Germline CDR1 reads LNHDA; CDR2 reads SQIVND (reference sequence). Trimming took 10 bases from V and 4 from J, leaving 11 bases between them. The CDR3 is made up of 11 amino acids. CDR3 bases: TGTGCCACTCAGGGCCCGTACGAGCAGTACTTC. Protein product: CATQGPYEQYF.

This clone was seen more than once but under ten times. The gene calls are TRBV28 and TRBJ2-7; the match to TRBD1 covers 7 bases. After removal of 6 bases from V and 3 bases from J, the junction contained 5 bases not matched to a gene. This CDR3 has 13 residues. CDR1 is MDHEN and CDR2 is SYDVKM in the germline V gene. The CDR3 loop reads CASRPGGHYEQYF. As DNA, the CDR3 is TGTGCCAGCAGGCCAGGGGGACACTACGAGCAGTACTTC.

This clone was picked up one time. This sequence joins TRBV10-1 and TRBJ2-3; unclear D gene. The CDR3 sequence is 14 residues long. CDR1 is WNHNN, CDR2 SYGVQD, per germline (reference sequence). Between the trimmed V and J ends, which lost 4 bases and 0 bases, there was a span of 8 bases. The CDR3 sequence: CASSVPTSTDTQYF. In nucleotides, the CDR3 is TGCGCCAGCAGTGTCCCGACCAGCACAGATACGCAGTATTTT.

The rearrangement uses TRBV7-8 and TRBJ2-2; possibly TRBD1 for D (5 bases). The CDR3 spans 14 residues. Germline V gene data show CDR1 as SGHVS and CDR2 as FQNEAQ. V was pared by 6 bases and J by 1 base, with 9 bases between. The CDR3 protein is CASRDTMNTGELFF. CDR3 coding DNA: TGTGCCAGCAGGGACACGATGAACACCGGGGAGCTGTTTTTT.

This chain connects TRBV28 to TRBJ1-5; D not certain. CDR1 and CDR2 (germline): MDHEN, SYDVKM. Trimming cost V 2 bases and J 8 bases, with 10 bases left between them. The CDR3 runs to 13 residues. CDR3 sequence (DNA): TGTGCCAGCAGTTTAGATTCTGGGGAGCCCCAGCATTTT. Translated: CASSLDSGEPQHF.

The chain employs TRBV18 and TRBJ1-1, with 7 nucleotides matching TRBD1. Losses at the gene ends were 3 bases for V and 0 bases for J; bases not matched to a gene: 4. CDR3 size: 15 residues. Germline CDR1 KGHSH, CDR2 LQKENI. In nucleotides, the CDR3 is TGTGCCAGCTCACCGGAGACAGGGCTGAACACTGAAGCTTTCTTT. Protein sequence: CASSPETGLNTEAFF.

V and J are TRBV5-1 and TRBJ2-7; the D gene is possibly TRBD2 (6 bases). Per the germline V gene, CDR1 is SGHRS and CDR2 is YFSETQ. The CDR3 extends over 15 amino acids. Between the trimmed V and J ends, which lost 0 bases and 4 bases, there was a span of 14 bases. In DNA form, the CDR3 reads TGCGCCAGCAGCTTGGGGGGTCTCGGAGGGTACGAGCAGTACTTC. Translated: CASSLGGLGGYEQYF.

The CDR3 DNA follows: TGTGCCAGTAGTGTTAAGGGGACAGTCCAAGAGACCCAGTACTTC. Its translation is CASSVKGTVQETQYF. V usage is TRBV19 and J usage is TRBJ2-5; 7 positions match TRBD1. V shed 5 bases, J shed 1 base, and the junction held 7 bases outside the gene matches. Per the germline V gene, CDR1 is LNHDA and CDR2 is SQIVND (reference sequence). This CDR3 is 15 amino acids long.

The rearrangement uses TRBV5-1 and TRBJ2-1, with 11 bases fitting TRBD1. The V and J ends lost 3 bases and 12 bases, in that order; junction bases with no gene match: 8. The CDR3 runs 14 residues. Germline values: CDR1 SGHRS, CDR2 YFSETQ. CDR3 DNA: TGCGCCAGCAGCTGGGGGACAGGGGGATTTCGGCAGTTCTTC. Protein sequence: CASSWGTGGFRQFF.

This chain uses TRBV28 with TRBJ2-7; TRBD2 might be the D (5 bases). Germline V gives CDR1 MDHEN, CDR2 SYDVKM. Trimming took off 3 bases at V and 2 bases at J, with 8 bases between the two ends. CDR3 length equals 13 residues. The CDR3, as DNA: TGTGCCAGCAGTTTTGCTAGCACCTACGAGCAGTACTTC. Translating gives CASSFASTYEQYF. Complete variable domain (other parts from reference TRBV28 and TRBJ2-7): DVKVTQSSRYLVKRTGEKVFLECVQDMDHENMFWYRQDPGLGLRLIYFSYDVKMKEKGDIPEGYSVSREKKERFSLILESASTNQTSMYLCASSFASTYEQYFGPGTRLTVT.

This rearrangement joins TRBV6-1 to TRBJ2-1; 11 bases map to TRBD1. Trimming took 4 bases from V and 6 from J; bases not matched to a gene: 5. Germline CDR1 and CDR2: MNHNS and SASEGT. The length of the CDR3 is 15 residues. The CDR3 DNA follows: TGTGCCAGCAGTGGGACAGGGGGCGTACGCAATGAGCAGTTCTTC. Amino acids: CASSGTGGVRNEQFF.

The chain carries TRBV10-3 and TRBJ1-1; D is uncertain. From germline, CDR1 is ENHRY and CDR2 SYGVKD. The V end lost 10 bases, the J end lost 6 bases, and 18 bases lay between the germline ends. There are 13 residues in the CDR3. CDR3 sequence (DNA): TGTGCCAACAGACCGGGAGGTAGAGCTGAAGCTTTCTTT. This codes for CANRPGGRAEAFF.

The sample holds a few counts of this clone. The V and J genes are TRBV6-1 and TRBJ1-4; D might be TRBD1 (6 bases). The CDR3 length is 16 residues. V was shortened by 1 base and J by 7 bases, with 16 bases between the two germline ends. The germline CDR1 and CDR2 sequences are MNHNS and SASEGT. The CDR3 region is CASSEGTSGEGEKLFF. The CDR3 DNA reads as TGTGCCAGCAGTGAAGGGACATCAGGGGAGGGTGAAAAACTGTTTTTT.

The chain employs TRBV7-8 and TRBJ2-7; TRBD2 aligns across 14 bases. Losses at the gene ends were 6 bases for V and 6 bases for J; bases not matched to a gene: 7. Germline CDR1 SGHVS, CDR2 FQNEAQ. The CDR3 runs 15 residues. CDR3: CASRNNGLAGGEQYF. CDR3 nucleotides: TGTGCCAGCAGGAACAACGGACTAGCGGGGGGCGAGCAGTACTTC.

As concerns this clone: This same CDR3 is encoded by further DNA sequences in the sample. V is TRBV5-1 and J is TRBJ1-2; D is unresolved. With 0 bases removed from V and 2 bases from J, the gap between germline ends came to 8 bases. The CDR3 length is 14 residues. The germline V gene encodes CDR1 SGHRS and CDR2 YFSETQ. The CDR3 DNA follows: TGCGCCAGCAGCTTGGGCGGGGAAAACTATGGCTACACCTTC. This encodes CASSLGGENYGYTF.

This clone was counted a single time. V is TRBV27 and J is TRBJ1-5; tentative D call: TRBD1 (5 bases). This CDR3 region has 15 residues. Germline CDR1 is MNHEY and CDR2 is SMNVEV (reference sequence). V lost 6 bases to trimming and J lost 0 bases, with 12 bases between them. The CDR3 spells CASRRGFYSNQPQHF. CDR3 DNA sequence: TGTGCCAGCAGAAGGGGCTTTTATAGCAATCAGCCCCAGCATTTT.

The chain has TRBV19 and TRBJ1-2; 9 nucleotides align to TRBD1. Germline assignment: CDR1 LNHDA and CDR2 SQIVND (reference sequence). Unmatched junction bases numbered 21, after V lost 5 bases and J lost 14 bases. The CDR3 totals 16 residues. The CDR3 is CASSSGQGTRRVEGTF. As DNA, the CDR3 is TGTGCCAGTAGTTCCGGACAGGGGACCCGAAGAGTGGAGGGGACCTTC. Drawing the rest from reference TRBV19 and TRBJ1-2, the complete variable domain is DGGITQSPKYLFRKEGQNVTLSCEQNLNHDAMYWYRQDPGQGLRLIYYSQIVNDFQKGDIAEGYSVSREKKESFPLTVTSAQKNPTAFYLCASSSGQGTRRVEGTFGSGTRLTVV.

The gene calls are TRBV15 and TRBJ2-7, with 9 bases fitting TRBD2. This CDR3 comprises 16 residues. V lost 1 base, J lost 2 bases, and 6 bases stayed unmatched. CDR1 and CDR2 (germline): LNHNV, YYDKDF (reference sequence). The CDR3 coding sequence is TGTGCCACCAGCAGAGTGGGAGCGGGGGGCCCCTACGAGCAGTACTTC. It translates to CATSRVGAGGPYEQYF.

This clone was recorded a few times. The V gene is TRBV5-1, the J gene TRBJ2-3, with TRBD2 matching over 9 bases. CDR3 size: 15 residues. The V gene's germline CDR1 is SGHRS and CDR2 YFSETQ. Unmatched junction bases numbered 5, after V lost 0 bases and J lost 6 bases. CDR3 loop: CASSLGGGAPDTQYF. The CDR3 bases are TGCGCCAGCAGCTTGGGCGGGGGGGCCCCGGATACGCAGTATTTT.

The J gene is TRBJ1-2, the V gene TRBV28; TRBD1 might be the D (6 bases). This CDR3 is 14 amino acids long. V shed 1 base and J shed 4 bases, with 10 bases lying between them. Germline V gene sequence: CDR1 MDHEN, CDR2 SYDVKM. The CDR3: CASSLSGALYGYTF. CDR3 sequence (DNA): TGTGCCAGCAGTTTATCGGGGGCGCTCTATGGCTACACCTTC.

The chain uses TRBV5-1 and TRBJ2-2; 12 nucleotides line up with TRBD1. The CDR3 is made up of 15 amino acids. V lost 5 bases, J lost 8 bases, and 7 bases stayed unmatched. Germline lookup yields CDR1 SGHRS and CDR2 YFSETQ. The CDR3 DNA is TGCGCCAGCAGGTCGGGACAGGGGGCGCGAGGGGAGCTGTTTTTT. This sequence encodes CASRSGQGARGELFF.

The rearrangement uses TRBV4-2 and TRBJ1-2; D gene uncertain. The CDR3 consists of 14 residues. Trimming took off 0 bases at V and 11 bases at J, with 16 bases between the two ends. Germline loops: CDR1 LGHNA, CDR2 YNFKEQ. The CDR3 bases are TGTGCCAGCAGCCAAGAAAGCAGGTCGGGCGGGTACACCTTC. It yields the protein CASSQESRSGGYTF.